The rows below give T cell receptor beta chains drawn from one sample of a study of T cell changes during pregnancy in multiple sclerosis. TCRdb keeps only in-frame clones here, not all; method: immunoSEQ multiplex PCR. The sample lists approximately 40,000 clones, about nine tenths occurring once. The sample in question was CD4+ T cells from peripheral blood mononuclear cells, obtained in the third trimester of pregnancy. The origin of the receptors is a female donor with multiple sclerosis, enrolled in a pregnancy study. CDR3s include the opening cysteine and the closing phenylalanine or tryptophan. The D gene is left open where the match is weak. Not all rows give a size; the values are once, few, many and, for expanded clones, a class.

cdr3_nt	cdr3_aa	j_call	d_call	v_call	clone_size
TGCGCCAGCAGTGACCCGGGACTAGCGGGAAATGAGCAGTTCTTC	CASSDPGLAGNEQFF	TRBJ2-1	TRBD2	TRBV10-2	NA
TGTGCCAGCAGTCTGCGACAGAACGGGCTATTGAACACTGAAGCTTTCTTT	CASSLRQNGLLNTEAFF	TRBJ1-1	NA	TRBV27	few
TGTGCCAGCAGTGATAGCGGGGGCACAGATACGCAGTATTTT	CASSDSGGTDTQYF	TRBJ2-3	TRBD2	TRBV9	once
TGTGCCAGCAGTACCGGACTAGCCAATGAGCAGTTCTTC	CASSTGLANEQFF	TRBJ2-1	TRBD2	TRBV7-3	once
TGTGCCAGAAGCTCCCGAGGTATAGGTCAGCCCCAGCATTTT	CARSSRGIGQPQHF	TRBJ1-5	NA	TRBV7-5	NA
TGCGCCAGCAGCTTGGTCGTGGGCACGGGGGACTACGAGCAGTACTTC	CASSLVVGTGDYEQYF	TRBJ2-7	NA	TRBV5-1	once
TGTGCCAGCAGCCCGACTAGCGGGAGACAAAATACGCAGTATTTT	CASSPTSGRQNTQYF	TRBJ2-3	TRBD2	TRBV7-6	once
TGTGCCAGCAGTAGGGACAGGGGAGAGACCCAGTACTTC	CASSRDRGETQYF	TRBJ2-5	TRBD1	TRBV6-4	once
TGTGCCAGCAGATCCGGACAGTCGGCTCGGGCCACTGAAGCTTTCTTT	CASRSGQSARATEAFF	TRBJ1-1	NA	TRBV5-6	NA
TGTGCCAGCAGCCCCGGGACAGGGTCCACAGATACGCAGTATTTT	CASSPGTGSTDTQYF	TRBJ2-3	TRBD1	TRBV7-2	NA
TGTGCCAGCAGCGTAGTTAACGGGTTACCCACAGATACGCAGTATTTT	CASSVVNGLPTDTQYF	TRBJ2-3	NA	TRBV9	NA
TGTGCCAGCAGTTCACGTGAGGGAGTGGGTGATACGCAGTATTTT	CASSSREGVGDTQYF	TRBJ2-3	NA	TRBV28	NA
TGTGCCAGCTCGCCTACAGGTTTTGGCGGGAGCTTGGGAGATACGCAGTATTTT	CASSPTGFGGSLGDTQYF	TRBJ2-3	TRBD2	TRBV18	NA
TGTGCCAGCAGTGAACGCGGGGGCCCTCTTCTTTCCTACGAGCAGTACTTC	CASSERGGPLLSYEQYF	TRBJ2-7	NA	TRBV2	NA
TGTGCCAGCAGCTTAGGAGATCGGGACAAGGAAGAGACCCAGTACTTC	CASSLGDRDKEETQYF	TRBJ2-5	NA	TRBV11-3	NA
TGCGCCAGCAGCGGGGGGGGACTAGCGGGAGTCTCCCATGAGCAGTTCTTC	CASSGGGLAGVSHEQFF	TRBJ2-1	TRBD2	TRBV5-1	NA
TGTGCCAGTAGTATCTCGGTCTATGGCTACACCTTC	CASSISVYGYTF	TRBJ1-2	NA	TRBV19	NA
TGTGCCACCCATAGCGGGGTTAACTACGAGCAGTACTTC	CATHSGVNYEQYF	TRBJ2-7	TRBD2	TRBV6-1	NA
TGTGCCAGCAGCTTAGATCTACAGCCAAGGGGCTACGAGCAGTACTTC	CASSLDLQPRGYEQYF	TRBJ2-7	NA	TRBV11-2	NA
TGTGCCAGCAGCTCGAGACAGGGCACTGAAGCTTTCTTT	CASSSRQGTEAFF	TRBJ1-1	TRBD1	TRBV7-2	medium-sized
TGTGCCAGCAGCGTAGGGTCAGCAACTAATGAAAAACTGTTTTTT	CASSVGSATNEKLFF	TRBJ1-4	NA	TRBV9	NA
TGTGCCAGTAGTATAGCAACGGGGGTTGAGCAGTACTTC	CASSIATGVEQYF	TRBJ2-7	NA	TRBV19	once
TGCGCCAGCAGCCGTTATGTTACGGACAACTACGAGCAGTACTTC	CASSRYVTDNYEQYF	TRBJ2-7	NA	TRBV5-1	NA
TGTGCCAGCAGTAGGGACAGGGGGGAGACCCAGTACTTC	CASSRDRGETQYF	TRBJ2-5	TRBD1	TRBV6-1	NA
TGCGCCAGCAGCCAAGGGGGACAGGGGGTAGGATATACGCAGTATTTT	CASSQGGQGVGYTQYF	TRBJ2-3	TRBD1	TRBV4-3	NA
TGTGCCAGCTCACCCCTAGCGGGAGCCGACACCGGGGAGCTGTTTTTT	CASSPLAGADTGELFF	TRBJ2-2	TRBD2	TRBV18	NA
TGTGCCAGCTCACCACGTAGGGGTCAGGAAGATACGCAGTATTTT	CASSPRRGQEDTQYF	TRBJ2-3	NA	TRBV18	NA
TGTGCCAGTAGTCACGGACAGGGGGGAACCGCCGGGGAGCTGTTTTTT	CASSHGQGGTAGELFF	TRBJ2-2	TRBD1	TRBV19	NA
TGTGCCAGCAGGATTTCTGGATTTAGCGTAGCCTACGAGCAGTACTTC	CASRISGFSVAYEQYF	TRBJ2-7	NA	TRBV28	NA
TGTGCCAGCTCACCGAGGGGACACATGAACACCGGGGAGCTGTTTTTT	CASSPRGHMNTGELFF	TRBJ2-2	NA	TRBV18	NA
TGTGCCAGCTCACCCCTACAGGGCACCTCTGGAAACACCATATATTTT	CASSPLQGTSGNTIYF	TRBJ1-3	NA	TRBV18	NA
TGCGCCAGCAGCGTGCTGGACAGGTCCTCTGGAAACACCATATATTTT	CASSVLDRSSGNTIYF	TRBJ1-3	TRBD1	TRBV5-1	NA
TGTGCCAGTAGTACCTATTCAGGGTGGAACACTGAAGCTTTCTTT	CASSTYSGWNTEAFF	TRBJ1-1	NA	TRBV19	NA
TGTGCCAGCTCACCCCCGACAGGGGTGAATGAAAAACTGTTTTTT	CASSPPTGVNEKLFF	TRBJ1-4	TRBD1	TRBV18	NA
TGTGCCAGCAGCTTAGTGGTTACTAGCGAGCCCTACGAGCAGTACTTC	CASSLVVTSEPYEQYF	TRBJ2-7	TRBD2	TRBV5-5	NA
TGCGCCAGCAGCTTTGGACAGGGGATCTACGAGCAGTACTTC	CASSFGQGIYEQYF	TRBJ2-7	TRBD1	TRBV5-1	once
TGTGCCAGCAGTTACCTGGGACAGGGGAATGCTGAAGCTTTCTTT	CASSYLGQGNAEAFF	TRBJ1-1	TRBD1	TRBV27	NA
TGTGCCAGCAGCTCCCCCGAAACAGGGGCGGAAGGCTACACCTTC	CASSSPETGAEGYTF	TRBJ1-2	TRBD1	TRBV7-9	NA
TGTGCCAGCAGTGAGGCGGGACGGTCCTACGAGCAGTACTTC	CASSEAGRSYEQYF	TRBJ2-7	NA	TRBV6-1	NA
TGTGCCAGCAGTTACAGGGGAGTTACTGGCTACACCTTC	CASSYRGVTGYTF	TRBJ1-2	TRBD1	TRBV28	NA
TGTGCCACCGGAGGGCCCCGCATCTCAGATCAGCCCCAGCATTTT	CATGGPRISDQPQHF	TRBJ1-5	NA	TRBV15	NA
TGTGCCAGCAGTGGGATAGCGGGAGGGACCAGCACAGATACGCAGTATTTT	CASSGIAGGTSTDTQYF	TRBJ2-3	TRBD2	TRBV2	once
TGTGCCAGCAGGCCGGGACAGGTCATAGGCTACACCTTC	CASRPGQVIGYTF	TRBJ1-2	TRBD1	TRBV6-1	NA
TGTGCCAGCAGCTTAGCAACTAGTTCTGGGGCCAACGTCCTGACTTTC	CASSLATSSGANVLTF	TRBJ2-6	NA	TRBV7-2	NA
TGTGCTAGCAGCACTCCAGGGGATACCGGGGAGCTGTTTTTT	CASSTPGDTGELFF	TRBJ2-2	NA	TRBV7-7	once
TGTGCCAGCAGCTTCGGGACTAGATTCACAGATACGCAGTATTTT	CASSFGTRFTDTQYF	TRBJ2-3	TRBD2	TRBV11-2	NA
TGTGCCAGCAGCTTATCTGGACAAAACACAGATACGCAGTATTTT	CASSLSGQNTDTQYF	TRBJ2-3	NA	TRBV7-2	NA
TGTGCCAGCAGTTACTCGAGTAGCGGGACACCCGAGCAGTACTTC	CASSYSSSGTPEQYF	TRBJ2-7	TRBD2	TRBV6-5	few
TGTGCCAGCAATGGCTGGGGGGGATCGTACGAGCAGTACTTC	CASNGWGGSYEQYF	TRBJ2-7	TRBD2	TRBV6-1	once
TGTGCCAGCAGCTTAAGGGGCCTCAGGGAGACCCAGTACTTC	CASSLRGLRETQYF	TRBJ2-5	NA	TRBV11-3	NA
TGCGCCAGCAGCCAACTAGCGGGGGGCTCTGGGGCCAACGTCCTGACTTTC	CASSQLAGGSGANVLTF	TRBJ2-6	TRBD2	TRBV4-1	once
TGCAGTGCTCGGGGGGGCGAGACCCAGTACTTC	CSARGGETQYF	TRBJ2-5	TRBD2	TRBV20-1	NA
TGTGCCATCAAAAAGGGGACAGGGTCCGACAATGAGCAGTTCTTC	CAIKKGTGSDNEQFF	TRBJ2-1	TRBD1	TRBV10-3	NA
TGTGCCAGCAGCCCCCTACGGGGCGGGAGGATCTACGAGCAGTACTTC	CASSPLRGGRIYEQYF	TRBJ2-7	TRBD2	TRBV11-3	NA